Following are 32 T cell receptor beta chains from one sample sequenced in a study of neurological immune-mediated disorders. TCRdb re-analysed the 5' RACE reads in MiXCR, keeping a single row per CDR3 protein. The sample holds 20,000 to 25,000 distinct CDR3 sequences, around 6% seen once. Sequences were obtained from CD8+ T cells from blood. All receptors derive from a young man in good health.

This clonotype was seen ten or more times. This chain uses TRBV14 with TRBJ1-1, with D hard to call. Per the germline V gene, CDR1 is SGHDN and CDR2 is FVKESK. This CDR3 contains 13 residues. V was cut by 1 base and J by 1 base, with 4 bases left in between. CDR3 DNA: TGTGCCAGCAGCCAAGTGAGGAACACTGAAGCTTTCTTT. Its translation is CASSQVRNTEAFF. Full variable domain (outside the CDR3, taken from reference TRBV14 and TRBJ1-1): EAGVTQFPSHSVIEKGQTVTLRCDPISGHDNLYWYRRVMGKEIKFLLHFVKESKQDESGMPNNRFLAERTGGTYSTLKVQPAELEDSGVYFCASSQVRNTEAFFGQGTRLTVV.

This clonotype was recorded many times. J is TRBJ1-2 and V is TRBV10-3; TRBD1 is a possible D gene (6 bases). The CDR3 runs to 17 residues. From germline, CDR1 is ENHRY and CDR2 SYGVKD. The ends were cut back, 3 bases at V and 8 bases at J, with 25 bases in the middle. In DNA form, the CDR3 reads TGTGCCATCAGTGATGCGGGGGGCGTCTCAATTATCGAGGGCTACACCTTC. Protein product: CAISDAGGVSIIEGYTF.

This clonotype came up many times. The chain links TRBV6-1 to TRBJ1-1, with no clear D. Per germline, CDR1 MNHNS and CDR2 SASEGT. Between the trimmed V and J ends, which lost 4 bases and 1 base, there was a span of 25 bases. The CDR3 length is 19 residues. The CDR3 DNA is TGTGCCAGCAGTGCCGAGAGATGGGGAAGGGTACATCCGAACACTGAAGCTTTCTTT. This sequence encodes CASSAERWGRVHPNTEAFF.

This clonotype is classed as medium-sized. J is TRBJ2-7 and V is TRBV19; TRBD1 matches 9 bases. Losses at the gene ends were 6 bases for V and 5 bases for J; bases not matched to a gene: 8. The CDR3 is 14 residues long. CDR1 LNHDA and CDR2 SQIVND come from the germline V gene (reference sequence). The CDR3 here is CASSPTGGMDEQYF. The CDR3 DNA reads as TGTGCCAGTAGCCCGACAGGGGGAATGGACGAGCAGTACTTC.

This clonotype was detected ten times or more. This chain connects TRBV3-1 to TRBJ2-1; D unclear. The CDR3 is made up of 17 amino acids. Trimming removed 0 bases from V and 6 bases from J, with 18 bases in between. CDR1 is LGHDT and CDR2 is YNNKEL in the germline V gene (reference sequence). The chain's CDR3 is CASSQDQVGDILNEQFF. The CDR3 DNA is TGTGCCAGCAGCCAAGATCAGGTTGGCGATATTCTCAATGAGCAGTTCTTC.

This clonotype has ten or more counts. The chain is built from TRBV2 and TRBJ2-5; 7 bases are a match to TRBD1. Trimming at V came to 6 bases and at J to 2 bases, leaving 6 bases not matched to a gene. The CDR3 has 14 residues. In germline, CDR1 is SNHLY, CDR2 FYNNEI. The CDR3 sequence is CASRISTGQETQYF. In DNA, the CDR3 is TGTGCCAGCAGGATTTCGACAGGGCAAGAGACCCAGTACTTC.

This clonotype was counted ten times or more. CDR3 loop: CASSGSRGSNEKLFF. CDR3 in DNA: TGTGCCAGCTCAGGAAGCAGGGGATCTAATGAAAAACTGTTTTTT. The chain combines TRBV18 with TRBJ1-4; perhaps TRBD1 as D (6 bases). CDR1 is KGHSH, CDR2 LQKENI, per germline. V gave up 5 bases and J gave up 3 bases, with 13 bases separating them. The CDR3 contains 15 residues.

The sample holds many counts of this clonotype. The V and J genes are TRBV14 and TRBJ2-3, with D uncertain. Looked up from germline, CDR1 is SGHDN and CDR2 is FVKESK. The CDR3 is 12 residues long. V was shortened by 5 bases and J by 5 bases, with 8 bases between the two germline ends. CDR3 in amino acids: CASSYTVDTQYF. The CDR3 DNA is TGTGCCAGCAGCTACACCGTAGATACGCAGTATTTT.

This clonotype was recorded at least ten times. This rearrangement joins TRBV5-1 to TRBJ2-7; 7 nucleotides line up with TRBD1. The CDR3 extends over 14 amino acids. V shed 4 bases and J 4 bases; nucleotides not matched to a gene: 8. The germline V gene has CDR1 SGHRS and CDR2 YFSETQ. The CDR3 DNA follows: TGCGCCAGCAGCCCAGGGACAGCGGTATACGAGCAGTACTTC. Residues: CASSPGTAVYEQYF.

This clonotype was seen ten or more times. The gene calls are TRBV5-1 and TRBJ2-7; 7 nucleotides align to TRBD1. V lost 3 bases, J lost 4 bases, and 10 bases stayed unmatched. CDR3 length: 15 amino acids. Germline-derived CDR1 and CDR2 are SGHRS and YFSETQ. CDR3 bases: TGCGCCAGCAGCTGGGTCTTCCGGGACAGATACGAGCAGTACTTC. Translation gives CASSWVFRDRYEQYF.

At least ten counts were recorded for this clonotype. V gene TRBV9 combines with J gene TRBJ2-7; no firm D call. Germline-derived CDR1 and CDR2 are SGDLS and YYNGEE. There are 15 residues in the CDR3. Trimming removed 0 bases from V and 0 bases from J, with 10 bases in between. As DNA, the CDR3 is TGTGCCAGCAGCGTAGGGGCGGTGGCCTCCTACGAGCAGTACTTC. Amino acid sequence: CASSVGAVASYEQYF.

This clonotype appeared many times. The chain uses TRBV12-3 or TRBV12-4 and TRBJ2-7, with TRBD1 identical over 7 bases. The junction had 8 bases not matched to a gene; V was cut back by 6 bases and J by 3 bases. The CDR3 is made up of 14 amino acids. The DNA for the CDR3 is TGTGCCAGCAGCCACGCCGACAGGGTCTACGAGCAGTACTTC. It translates to CASSHADRVYEQYF.

This clonotype was counted many times. This chain connects TRBV6-6 to TRBJ2-7, with D perhaps TRBD2 (6 bases). V lost 0 bases to trimming and J lost 4 bases, with 19 bases between them. CDR3 length: 17 residues. The germline CDR1 and CDR2 sequences are MNHNY and SVGAGI (reference sequence). CDR3 sequence (DNA): TGTGCCAGCAGTTACTCGCTAGGGCGGGACGGGTCTTACGAGCAGTACTTC. Amino acid sequence: CASSYSLGRDGSYEQYF.

This clonotype was seen ten or more times. The CDR3 DNA reads as TGTGCCAGCAGCCAAACGGGACAGCTTTATGGCTACACCTTC. As protein: CASSQTGQLYGYTF. The chain combines TRBV3-1 with TRBJ1-2, with TRBD1 matching over 7 bases. Germline V gene sequence: CDR1 LGHDT, CDR2 YNNKEL (reference sequence). Germline trimming cut 2 bases from V and 5 bases from J; bases unmatched to any gene: 5. The CDR3 contains 14 residues.

In its sample, this clonotype was seen many times. This chain uses TRBV9 with TRBJ2-1, with TRBD2 matching 7 bases. Trimming at V came to 0 bases and at J to 0 bases, leaving 6 bases not matched to a gene. Looked up from germline, CDR1 is SGDLS and CDR2 is YYNGEE. The CDR3 consists of 17 residues. CDR3 loop: CASSVEGGPSSYNEQFF. The CDR3 DNA reads TGTGCCAGCAGCGTAGAGGGAGGGCCGAGCTCCTACAATGAGCAGTTCTTC.

This clonotype has a count of ten or more. This chain uses TRBV7-3 with TRBJ2-6, with D possibly TRBD1 on 6 matching bases. The CDR3 spans 21 residues. V gave up 5 bases and J gave up 0 bases, with 26 bases separating them. Germline-derived CDR1 and CDR2 are SGHTA and FQGTGA. CDR3 nucleotides: TGTGCCAGCAGCCCCCACACAAAACCCGGACAGAGTATCTCTGGGGCCAACGTCCTGACTTTC. Encoded protein: CASSPHTKPGQSISGANVLTF. Combining the CDR3 with reference TRBV7-3 and TRBJ2-6 gives the whole variable domain GAGVSQTPSNKVTEKGKYVELRCDPISGHTALYWYRQSLGQGPEFLIYFQGTGAADDSGLPNDRFFAVRPEGSVSTLKIQRTERGDSAVYLCASSPHTKPGQSISGANVLTFGAGSRLTVL.

This clonotype was seen many times. The V and J genes are TRBV4-3 and TRBJ1-2, with D perhaps TRBD1 (6 bases). V was clipped by 1 base and J by 4 bases, with 13 bases between them. Germline V lookup: CDR1 LGHNA, CDR2 YSLEER. The CDR3 has 15 residues. The CDR3 loop reads CASSQVGGIGYGYTF. The CDR3 DNA follows: TGCGCCAGCAGCCAAGTTGGGGGCATAGGCTATGGCTACACCTTC.

This clonotype was counted ten times or more. The J gene is TRBJ1-2, the V gene TRBV20-1; 9 bases agree with TRBD1. In germline, CDR1 is DFQATT, CDR2 SNEGSKA (reference sequence). The CDR3 sequence is 16 residues long. Trimming removed 0 bases from V and 4 bases from J; junction bases left unmatched: 9. The CDR3, as DNA: TGCAGTGCTAGAGACTTGGGGACAGGGAGCGGCTATGGCTACACCTTC. Protein: CSARDLGTGSGYGYTF.

The table lists this clonotype with many counts. V gene TRBV9 combines with J gene TRBJ1-3, with D uncertain. V shed 0 bases and J shed 4 bases, with 14 bases lying between them. This CDR3 region has 16 residues. CDR1 is SGDLS, CDR2 YYNGEE, per germline. Here the CDR3 reads CASSVDITVNGNTIYF. The CDR3, as DNA: TGTGCCAGCAGCGTAGACATCACAGTAAACGGAAACACCATATATTTT.

This clonotype has ten or more counts. CDR3 residues: CASSPRKNYGYTF. CDR3 nucleotide sequence: TGTGCCAGCAGTCCCCGCAAAAACTATGGCTACACCTTC. The V call is TRBV12-3 or TRBV12-4, the J call TRBJ1-2, with D uncertain. Trimming took off 5 bases at V and 2 bases at J, with 9 bases between the two ends. The CDR3 covers 13 residues.

This clonotype appeared many times. The chain links TRBV5-1 to TRBJ2-3; D is uncertain. The CDR3 extends over 15 amino acids. The V end was cut by 0 bases, the J end by 6 bases, with 14 bases between. Germline values: CDR1 SGHRS, CDR2 YFSETQ. The CDR3 bases are TGCGCCAGCAGCTTGGCGTGGCCTCGTGAGGATACGCAGTATTTT. Translating gives CASSLAWPREDTQYF.

This clonotype was seen ten or more times. The chain employs TRBV11-1 and TRBJ2-3, with D maybe TRBD2 (6 bases). Per germline, CDR1 SGHAT and CDR2 FQDESV (reference sequence). Trimming pared 1 base from V and 5 bases from J, leaving 7 bases between. CDR3 length: 13 amino acids. The CDR3 DNA follows: TGTGCCAGCAGCTTAGTCGGGGGAGATACGCAGTATTTT. Its translation: CASSLVGGDTQYF.

In its sample, this clonotype was seen a few times. The chain carries TRBV6-1 and TRBJ2-1, with D perhaps TRBD1 (5 bases). The CDR3 spans 14 residues. Germline V gene lookup returns CDR1 MNHNS and CDR2 SASEGT. The ends were cut back, 1 base at V and 7 bases at J, with 11 bases in the middle. The CDR3 loop reads CASSEGPGLNEQFF. In nucleotides, the CDR3 is TGTGCCAGCAGTGAAGGGCCAGGGTTGAATGAGCAGTTCTTC.

The V call is TRBV5-6, the J call TRBJ2-3; no firm D call. Germline V lookup: CDR1 SGHDT, CDR2 YYEEEE. V lost 2 bases and J 3 bases, leaving 1 base between the germline ends. This CDR3 region has 11 residues. CDR3 nucleotide sequence: TGTGCCAGCAGCTTTACAGATACGCAGTATTTT. Protein sequence: CASSFTDTQYF. The full variable domain, in which reference TRBV5-6 and TRBJ2-3 provide the parts outside the CDR3, is DAGVTQSPTHLIKTRGQQVTLRCSPKSGHDTVSWYQQALGQGPQFIFQYYEEEERQRGNFPDRFSGHQFPNYSSELNVNALLLGDSALYLCASSFTDTQYFGPGTRLTVL.

In its sample, this clonotype was seen many times. The chain combines TRBV5-1 with TRBJ2-7; D ambiguous. Per the germline V gene, CDR1 is SGHRS and CDR2 is YFSETQ. The CDR3 has 12 amino acids. V lost 4 bases, J lost 0 bases, and 5 bases lay in between. CDR3 protein: CASSQNSYEQYF. The CDR3 coding sequence is TGCGCCAGCAGCCAGAACTCCTACGAGCAGTACTTC.

This clonotype was observed many times. The chain recombines TRBV3-1 with TRBJ2-7; maybe TRBD1 (5 bases). Per the germline V gene, CDR1 is LGHDT and CDR2 is YNNKEL (reference sequence). This CDR3 has 14 residues. The V end lost 1 base, the J end lost 0 bases, and 7 bases lay between the germline ends. The CDR3 is CASSQADSSYEQYF. The CDR3 bases are TGTGCCAGCAGCCAAGCTGACAGCTCCTACGAGCAGTACTTC.

This clonotype was counted ten times or more. CDR3 protein: CASSSLGGRETQYF. CDR3 nucleotides: TGTGCCAGCAGCTCCCTGGGGGGGAGAGAGACCCAGTACTTC. V is TRBV7-9 and J is TRBJ2-5, with 7 positions matching TRBD2. There are 14 residues in the CDR3. Germline V gives CDR1 SEHNR, CDR2 FQNEAQ (reference sequence). Trimming removed 4 bases from V and 4 bases from J; junction bases left unmatched: 6.

This clonotype was observed at least ten times. The rearrangement joins TRBV15 to TRBJ2-7; no clear D. Germline CDR1 and CDR2: LNHNV and YYDKDF (reference sequence). With 0 bases removed from V and 4 bases from J, the gap between germline ends came to 13 bases. CDR3 size: 15 residues. CDR3 nucleotide sequence: TGTGCCACCAGCAGAGATCTAACTTTCACGTACGAGCAGTACTTC. Protein: CATSRDLTFTYEQYF.

Many counts were recorded for this clonotype. V gene TRBV7-9 combines with J gene TRBJ2-1; TRBD1 agrees at 7 bases. Germline V gene sequence: CDR1 SEHNR, CDR2 FQNEAQ (reference sequence). The V gene end was trimmed by 8 bases and the J gene end by 9 bases; junction bases not matched to a gene: 10. The length of the CDR3 is 13 residues. The DNA of the CDR3 is TGTGCCAGCTTCTCAGGGGGTTGGGGTGAGCAGTTCTTC. Encoded protein: CASFSGGWGEQFF.

This clonotype was recorded a few times. The chain uses TRBV28 and TRBJ1-1; no clear D gene. The CDR3 loop spans 14 amino acids. Germline V gene data show CDR1 as MDHEN and CDR2 as SYDVKM. V gave up 7 bases and J gave up 4 bases, with 16 bases separating them. The CDR3 DNA follows: TGTGCCAGCACTCGCTTCGAGGGCCTCACTGAAGCTTTCTTT. This sequence encodes CASTRFEGLTEAFF. Drawing the rest from reference TRBV28 and TRBJ1-1, the complete variable domain is DVKVTQSSRYLVKRTGEKVFLECVQDMDHENMFWYRQDPGLGLRLIYFSYDVKMKEKGDIPEGYSVSREKKERFSLILESASTNQTSMYLCASTRFEGLTEAFFGQGTRLTVV.

There are many counts of this clonotype. The chain couples TRBV20-1 to TRBJ1-1; tentative D call: TRBD1 (5 bases). Trimming took off 6 bases at V and 7 bases at J, with 18 bases between the two ends. The germline V gene has CDR1 DFQATT and CDR2 SNEGSKA (reference sequence). This CDR3 region has 13 residues. Here the CDR3 reads CSAPGVGYHEAFF. The CDR3 bases are TGCAGTGCACCGGGGGTCGGTTACCATGAAGCTTTCTTT.

This clonotype came up many times. The chain recombines TRBV11-1 with TRBJ2-1; 8 positions agree with TRBD1. J lost 4 bases, V lost 4 bases, and 6 bases had no gene match. In germline, CDR1 is SGHAT, CDR2 FQDESV (reference sequence). The CDR3 runs 15 residues. The CDR3 sequence: CASSSRDRNYNEQFF. CDR3 DNA sequence: TGTGCCAGCAGCTCCCGGGACAGGAATTACAATGAGCAGTTCTTC.